The clone carrying this T cell receptor beta chain was recorded a few times. Its target is unknown. J gave up 4 bases and V 4 bases, and 6 bases lay outside the gene matches. The germline gives CDR1 MGHRA, CDR2 YSYEKL. The CDR3 has 17 amino acids. One entry per CDR3 protein, called by TCRdb with MiXCR from the RT-PCR reads. This table has some 500,000 distinct CDR3 sequences, around 25% appearing once. These data come from a study of response to subunit inactivated influenza vaccine. Whole-study findings and limits: Authors suggested few new T cells are recruited by each seasonal influenza vaccination.

The sequencing here drew on CD4+ T cells sorted from PBMCs, taken 4 to 6 days after vaccination. The source is a middle-aged man who received an inactivated influenza vaccine. V and J are TRBV4-1 and TRBJ2-1; 14 bases match TRBD2. CDR3 nucleotides: TGCGCCAGCAGCCTGGAACGACTAGCGGGGGGGTACAATGAGCAGTTCTTC. Residues: CASSLERLAGGYNEQFF.